Listed here are 18 T cell receptor beta chains from one sample, sequenced in a study of blood T cell repertoires in COVID-19. Produced via immunoSEQ multiplex PCR; TCRdb's table is partial and in-frame only. In the table there are 310,000 or so clones, around 90% of which are singletons. The sample comprised PBMCs or T cells enriched from blood (not recorded which). These receptors originate from a woman aged 40 to 49 who had recovered from COVID-19.

The genes are TRBV7-9 and TRBJ1-5; 9 nucleotides agree with TRBD1. CDR3 length equals 15 residues. Germline CDR1 and CDR2: SEHNR and FQNEAQ (reference sequence). J was trimmed by 2 bases and V by 1 base; bases with no gene match: 0. This chain's CDR3 is CASSLGTGGNQPQHF. For the CDR3, the DNA is TGTGCCAGCAGCTTAGGGACAGGGGGCAATCAGCCCCAGCATTTT.

This sequence joins TRBV3-1 (or the pseudogene TRBV3-2) and TRBJ1-3; TRBD1 aligns across 7 bases. The CDR3 runs 16 residues. Germline V gene lookup returns CDR1 LGHDT and CDR2 YNNKEL (reference sequence). The ends lost 6 bases at V and 1 base at J; junction bases unmatched: 9. Here the CDR3 reads CASSRTGLYSGNTIYF. The CDR3 DNA is TGTGCCAGCAGTAGGACAGGCCTTTATTCTGGAAACACCATATATTTT.

Here the CDR3 reads CASSRRTSGNPNEQFF. The DNA for the CDR3 is TGTGCCAGTAGCCGGAGAACTAGCGGGAACCCCAATGAGCAGTTCTTC. The chain couples TRBV19 to TRBJ2-1, with 10 nucleotides matching TRBD2. Germline V gives CDR1 LNHDA, CDR2 SQIVND (reference sequence). The CDR3 length is 16 residues. The trim removed 6 bases at V and 6 bases at J, leaving 11 bases unmatched.

This chain connects TRBV28 to TRBJ2-7, with 8 bases fitting TRBD2. The trim removed 5 bases at V and 7 bases at J, leaving 10 bases unmatched. The germline CDR1 and CDR2 sequences are MDHEN and SYDVKM. This CDR3 region has 14 residues. The CDR3 spells CASSLPSGGWEQYF. In nucleotides, the CDR3 is TGTGCCAGCAGTCTCCCTTCGGGAGGGTGGGAGCAGTACTTC.

The rearrangement joins TRBV5-8 to TRBJ2-4; the D gene is possibly TRBD1 (5 bases). This CDR3 has 15 amino acids. V gave up 7 bases and J gave up 2 bases, with 16 bases separating them. Germline-derived CDR1 and CDR2 are SGHTS and YDEGEE. As DNA, the CDR3 is TGTGCCAGCTCGGTGGGGCGGATTCCCAAAAACATTCAGTACTTC. It translates to CASSVGRIPKNIQYF.

The chain combines TRBV9 with TRBJ1-1, with D perhaps TRBD1 (5 bases). The ends were cut back, 0 bases at V and 3 bases at J, with 9 bases in the middle. CDR3 length: 14 residues. Germline assignment: CDR1 SGDLS and CDR2 YYNGEE. As DNA, the CDR3 is TGTGCCAGCAGCGTAGAGCCGACAGACACTGAAGCTTTCTTT. Translating gives CASSVEPTDTEAFF.

The rearrangement links TRBV7-2 to TRBJ1-2; 7 bases are shared with TRBD1. J gave up 5 bases and V 5 bases, and 11 bases lay outside the gene matches. The CDR3 is made up of 15 amino acids. Germline loops: CDR1 SGHTA, CDR2 FQGNSA. The CDR3 here is CASSPQGGEMYGYTF. As DNA, the CDR3 is TGTGCCAGCAGCCCCCAGGGGGGCGAGATGTATGGCTACACCTTC.

The CDR3 loop reads CASSPLGGLRNEQFF. The CDR3, as DNA: TGTGCCAGCTCACCACTCGGGGGGCTCCGGAATGAGCAGTTCTTC. The gene calls are TRBV18 and TRBJ2-1, with a possible D match to TRBD2 (7 bases). CDR3 length: 15 amino acids. V was shortened by 1 base and J by 7 bases, with 14 bases between the two germline ends. The germline gives CDR1 KGHSH, CDR2 LQKENI.

The genes are TRBV5-5 and TRBJ2-1; possibly TRBD1 for D (7 bases). This CDR3 region has 16 residues. The germline V gene encodes CDR1 SGHKS and CDR2 YYEKEE (reference sequence). Trimming removed 2 bases at V and 9 bases at J, with 21 bases between. As DNA, the CDR3 is TGTGCCAGCAGCTTCACTGTAGCAGGGGGGAAGGGTGAGCAGTTCTTC. Translating it yields CASSFTVAGGKGEQFF.

This chain joins TRBV10-1 and TRBJ1-2, with D maybe TRBD1 (6 bases). There are 15 residues in the CDR3. V shed 2 bases and J shed 5 bases, with 15 bases lying between them. Germline loops: CDR1 WNHNN, CDR2 SYGVQD (reference sequence). CDR3 loop: CASSEQGPRGYGYTF. CDR3 sequence (DNA): TGCGCCAGCAGTGAGCAGGGGCCGAGGGGGTATGGCTACACCTTC.

This clone occurred a few times. The V call is TRBV18, the J call TRBJ2-7; TRBD1 aligns across 7 bases. This CDR3 contains 13 residues. The germline V gene has CDR1 KGHSH and CDR2 LQKENI. After removal of 3 bases from V and 4 bases from J, the junction contained 3 bases not matched to a gene. CDR3: CASSPDRVYEQYF. The CDR3 region has the DNA TGTGCCAGCTCACCCGACAGGGTATACGAGCAGTACTTC. Complete variable domain (other parts from reference TRBV18 and TRBJ2-7): NAGVMQNPRHLVRRRGQEARLRCSPMKGHSHVYWYRQLPEEGLKFMVYLQKENIIDESGMPKERFSAEFPKEGPSILRIQQVVRGDSAAYFCASSPDRVYEQYFGPGTRLTVT.

The chain combines TRBV20-1 with TRBJ1-1, with a tentative D call TRBD1 (6 bases). Trimming removed 7 bases at V and 1 base at J, with 7 bases between. CDR1 and CDR2 (germline): DFQATT, SNEGSKA (reference sequence). The CDR3 is 11 amino acids. This chain's CDR3 is CSGGQNTEAFF. The DNA of the CDR3 is TGCAGTGGGGGACAGAACACTGAAGCTTTCTTT.

The rearrangement links TRBV19 to TRBJ2-5; maybe TRBD2 (5 bases). Germline-derived CDR1 and CDR2 are LNHDA and SQIVND (reference sequence). The CDR3 runs 14 residues. Trimming took off 1 base at V and 5 bases at J, with 11 bases between the two ends. The CDR3 sequence is CASSIVAGDETQYF. The CDR3 DNA reads as TGTGCCAGTAGTATAGTGGCGGGCGATGAGACCCAGTACTTC. The full variable domain, rest sourced from reference TRBV19 and TRBJ2-5, is DGGITQSPKYLFRKEGQNVTLSCEQNLNHDAMYWYRQDPGQGLRLIYYSQIVNDFQKGDIAEGYSVSREKKESFPLTVTSAQKNPTAFYLCASSIVAGDETQYFGPGTRLLVL.

V and J are TRBV27 and TRBJ2-1; tentative D call: TRBD1 (6 bases). Germline assignment: CDR1 MNHEY and CDR2 SMNVEV (reference sequence). This CDR3 is 15 amino acids long. Between the trimmed V and J ends, which lost 7 bases and 6 bases, there was a span of 19 bases. CDR3 amino acids: CASTGRGVALNEQFF. The DNA for the CDR3 is TGTGCCAGCACTGGCAGGGGAGTCGCCCTCAATGAGCAGTTCTTC.

V usage is TRBV7-8 and J usage is TRBJ1-2; D unresolved. Germline V gene lookup returns CDR1 SGHVS and CDR2 FQNEAQ. This CDR3 comprises 13 residues. Deletions cut 3 bases from V and 6 bases from J, with 11 bases between. Here the CDR3 DNA reads TGTGCCAGCAGCTTGGCAGGCGTTGATGGCTACACCTTC. Amino acid sequence: CASSLAGVDGYTF. The whole variable domain, filled in from reference TRBV7-8 and TRBJ1-2, reads GAGVSQSPRYKVAKRGQDVALRCDPISGHVSLFWYQQALGQGPEFLTYFQNEAQLDKSGLPSDRFFAERPEGSVSTLKIQRTQQEDSAVYLCASSLAGVDGYTFGSGTRLTVV.

The gene calls are TRBV7-2 and TRBJ1-2, with TRBD1 matching 8 bases. This CDR3 is 16 amino acids long. Germline CDR1 and CDR2: SGHTA and FQGNSA. Trimming cost V 0 bases and J 4 bases; bases outside gene matches: 7. Here the CDR3 DNA reads TGTGCCAGCAGCTTAGCATCTCAGGGGGCGACCTATGGCTACACCTTC. Protein: CASSLASQGATYGYTF.

This clone was seen a single time. The CDR3 region has the DNA TGTGCCATCAGTGGACCCCTCCGGACTAGTCACAATGAGCAGTTCTTC. Amino acid sequence: CAISGPLRTSHNEQFF. This chain uses TRBV10-3 with TRBJ2-1, with 7 bases aligning to TRBD2. The CDR3 length is 16 residues. The trim removed 4 bases at V and 5 bases at J, leaving 11 bases unmatched. Germline assignment: CDR1 ENHRY and CDR2 SYGVKD.

The rearrangement joins TRBV7-2 to TRBJ1-5; D not certain. The CDR3 length is 15 residues. V was shortened by 0 bases and J by 0 bases, with 6 bases between the two germline ends. CDR1 is SGHTA, CDR2 FQGNSA, per germline. CDR3 protein: CASSLASYSNQPQHF. The DNA for the CDR3 is TGTGCCAGCAGCTTAGCCAGTTATAGCAATCAGCCCCAGCATTTT.